This T cell receptor beta chain stems from a study of cytomegalovirus exposure and HLA in healthy donors. Study-wide points: Earlier findings revealed that most TCR beta V segments proved productive either about 90% or about 30% of the time. Sequencing likely produced, as an artifact, a cluster of highly shared sequence variants. According to the study, around 150 TCR beta chains were cytomegalovirus-associated.

The germline CDR1 and CDR2 sequences are SGHNT and YYREEE (reference sequence). The CDR3 totals 16 residues. V lost 4 bases to trimming and J lost 0 bases; unmatched junction nucleotides: 10. 13 Jbeta primers and 60 Vbeta primers were used for the PCR. Assay used: immunoSEQ multiplex PCR; TCRdb lists only in-frame clones, some missing. The sample has more than 150,000 clones; about 80% are singletons. Points on this clone: The antigen is undetermined.

The sequenced sample was PBMCs. The chain carries TRBV5-4 and TRBJ2-7, with 7 bases that match TRBD1. This receptor was obtained from a boy aged 5 to 17 in good health and CMV-seronegative. The CDR3 sequence is CASSPRPGQFSYEQYF. CDR3 coding DNA: TGTGCCAGCAGCCCCCGACCGGGACAGTTCTCCTACGAGCAGTACTTC.